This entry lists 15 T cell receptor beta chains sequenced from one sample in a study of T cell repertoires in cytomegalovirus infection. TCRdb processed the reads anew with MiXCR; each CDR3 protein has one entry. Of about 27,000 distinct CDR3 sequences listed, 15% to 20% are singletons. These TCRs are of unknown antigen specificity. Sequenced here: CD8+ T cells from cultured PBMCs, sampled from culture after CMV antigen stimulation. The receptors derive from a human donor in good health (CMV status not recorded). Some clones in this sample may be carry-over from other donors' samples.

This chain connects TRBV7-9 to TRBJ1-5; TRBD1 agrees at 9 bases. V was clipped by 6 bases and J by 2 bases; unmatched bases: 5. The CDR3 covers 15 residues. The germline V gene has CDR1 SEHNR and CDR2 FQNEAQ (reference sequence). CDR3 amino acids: CASSRTGVGNQPQHF. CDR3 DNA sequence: TGTGCCAGCAGTCGGACAGGGGTTGGCAATCAGCCCCAGCATTTT.

The CDR3 DNA reads TGTGCCAGCAAAAAAAAGCCGGGGCTAATGGACGAGCAGTACTTC. Translated: CASKKKPGLMDEQYF. The chain employs TRBV19 and TRBJ2-7; D possibly matches TRBD1 or TRBD2 (5 bases each). The V gene lost 9 bases and the J gene lost 5 bases, with 23 bases spanning the gap. Looked up from germline, CDR1 is LNHDA and CDR2 is SQIVND (reference sequence). The CDR3 spans 15 residues.

CDR3 loop: CSAFSGRAPNEQYF. The CDR3 bases are TGCAGTGCTTTTAGCGGGAGGGCCCCGAACGAGCAGTACTTC. This rearrangement joins TRBV20-1 to TRBJ2-7, with 11 bases identical to TRBD2. CDR1 and CDR2 from the germline V gene are DFQATT and SNEGSKA (reference sequence). J was trimmed by 5 bases and V by 5 bases; bases with no gene match: 8. This CDR3 is 14 amino acids long.

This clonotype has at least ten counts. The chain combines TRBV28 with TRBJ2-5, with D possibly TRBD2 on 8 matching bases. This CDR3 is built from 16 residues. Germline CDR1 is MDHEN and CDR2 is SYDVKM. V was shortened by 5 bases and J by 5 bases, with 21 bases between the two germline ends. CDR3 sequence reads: CASSLEGAGGLETQYF. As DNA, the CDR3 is TGTGCCAGCAGTCTGGAGGGGGCGGGGGGCCTGGAGACCCAGTACTTC.

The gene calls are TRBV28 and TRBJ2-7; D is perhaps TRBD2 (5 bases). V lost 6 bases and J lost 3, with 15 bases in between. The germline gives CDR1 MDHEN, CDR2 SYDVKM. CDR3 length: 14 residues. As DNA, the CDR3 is TGTGCCAGCAGAAGGGAGAGAGGGTACTACGAGCAGTACTTC. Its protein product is CASRRERGYYEQYF.

This chain's CDR3 is CASSYSSGRLASETQYF. The CDR3 DNA follows: TGTGCCAGCAGTTATTCCTCGGGAAGGTTGGCGTCGGAGACCCAGTACTTC. The chain links TRBV6-5 to TRBJ2-5; tentatively, D is TRBD2 (5 bases). The ends were cut back, 3 bases at V and 5 bases at J, with 22 bases in the middle. This CDR3 comprises 17 residues. Germline assignment: CDR1 MNHEY and CDR2 SVGAGI.

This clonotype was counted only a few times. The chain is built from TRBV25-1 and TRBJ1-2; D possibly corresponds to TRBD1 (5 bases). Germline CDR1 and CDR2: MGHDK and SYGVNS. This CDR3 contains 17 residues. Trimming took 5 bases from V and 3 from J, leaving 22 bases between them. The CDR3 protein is CASSPNYGGISYYGYTF. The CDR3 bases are TGTGCCAGCAGTCCAAACTATGGGGGGATTTCGTACTATGGCTACACCTTC.

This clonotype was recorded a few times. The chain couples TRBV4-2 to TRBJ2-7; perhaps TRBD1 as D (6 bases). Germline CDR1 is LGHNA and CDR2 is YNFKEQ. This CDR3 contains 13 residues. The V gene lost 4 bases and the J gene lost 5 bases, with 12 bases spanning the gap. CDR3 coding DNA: TGTGCCAGCAGCCTTAACAGGGTCGACGAGCAGTACTTC. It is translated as CASSLNRVDEQYF.

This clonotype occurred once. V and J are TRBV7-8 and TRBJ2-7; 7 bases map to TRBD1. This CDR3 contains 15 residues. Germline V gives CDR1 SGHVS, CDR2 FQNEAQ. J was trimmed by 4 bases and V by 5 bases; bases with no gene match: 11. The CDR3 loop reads CASSRYRDRNYEQYF. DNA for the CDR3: TGTGCCAGCAGCCGCTACCGGGACAGAAATTACGAGCAGTACTTC.

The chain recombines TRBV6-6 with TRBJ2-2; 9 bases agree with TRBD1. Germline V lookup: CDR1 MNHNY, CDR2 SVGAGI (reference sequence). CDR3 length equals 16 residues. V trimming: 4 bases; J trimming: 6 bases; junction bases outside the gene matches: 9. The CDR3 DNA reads TGTGCCAGCAGTTTAACAGGGGGCACCAGTTCCGGGGAGCTGTTTTTT. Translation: CASSLTGGTSSGELFF.

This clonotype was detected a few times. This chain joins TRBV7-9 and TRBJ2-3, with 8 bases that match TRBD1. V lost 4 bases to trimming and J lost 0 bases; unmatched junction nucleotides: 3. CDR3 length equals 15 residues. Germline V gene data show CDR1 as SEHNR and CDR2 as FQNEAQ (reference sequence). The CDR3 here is CASSSRTGSTDTQYF. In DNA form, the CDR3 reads TGTGCCAGCAGCTCCAGGACAGGGAGCACAGATACGCAGTATTTT.

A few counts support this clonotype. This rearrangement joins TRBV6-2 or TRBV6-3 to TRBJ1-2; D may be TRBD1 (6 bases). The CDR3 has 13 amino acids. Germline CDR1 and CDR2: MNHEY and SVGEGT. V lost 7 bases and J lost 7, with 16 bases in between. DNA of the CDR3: TGTGCCAGCATGAGATCGGGGGCAGCTGGCTACACCTTC. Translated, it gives CASMRSGAAGYTF.

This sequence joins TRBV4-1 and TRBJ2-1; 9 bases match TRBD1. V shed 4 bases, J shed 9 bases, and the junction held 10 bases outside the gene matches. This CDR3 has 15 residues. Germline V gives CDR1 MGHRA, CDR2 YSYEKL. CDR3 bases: TGCGCCAGCAGCCTACCGGGACAGGGTCAGTCTGAGCAGTTCTTC. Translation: CASSLPGQGQSEQFF.

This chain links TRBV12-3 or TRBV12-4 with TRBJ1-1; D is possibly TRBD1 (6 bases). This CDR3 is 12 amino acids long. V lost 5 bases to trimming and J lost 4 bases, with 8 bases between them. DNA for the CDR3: TGTGCCAGCAGTCCGACAGGCACTGAAGCTTTCTTT. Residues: CASSPTGTEAFF.

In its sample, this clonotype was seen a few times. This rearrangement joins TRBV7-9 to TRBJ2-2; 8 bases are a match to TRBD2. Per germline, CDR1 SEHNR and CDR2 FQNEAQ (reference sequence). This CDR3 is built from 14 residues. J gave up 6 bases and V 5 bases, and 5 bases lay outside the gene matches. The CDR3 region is CASSPLSGAGELFF. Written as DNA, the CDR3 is TGTGCCAGCAGCCCGCTTAGCGGGGCCGGGGAGCTGTTTTTT.